This T cell receptor (beta chain) was identified during a study of cytomegalovirus exposure and HLA in healthy donors. Findings and limits, study-wide: An analysis done earlier found most TCR beta V segments productive about 90% or about 30% of the time. Later on, an analysis tied under 20,000 TCR beta sequences to HLA alleles at 0.05 false discovery rate. Roughly uniform depth of sequencing across donors was assumed in presence/absence analyses.

PCR involved 60 Vbeta and 13 Jbeta primers. TCRdb keeps only in-frame clones here, not all; method: immunoSEQ multiplex PCR. The table has roughly 67,000 clones, over 70% seen once. Germline CDR1 is MNHEY and CDR2 is SMNVEV (reference sequence). Trimming cost V 7 bases and J 8 bases; bases outside gene matches: 5. The length of the CDR3 is 13 residues. To note about this clone: Its target is not known.

The chain employs TRBV27 and TRBJ1-6, with 7 bases that match TRBD1. This receptor was obtained from a man aged 55-75 years in good health and CMV-seropositive. Sequenced material: PBMCs. The CDR3 sequence: CASTGQADSPLHF. DNA of the CDR3: TGTGCCAGCACCGGACAGGCGGATTCACCCCTCCACTTT.